The 9 T cell receptor beta chains reported below all come from one sample, sequenced in a study of blood T cells in healthy people across ages. The second PCR ran about 6 to 12 cycles with a sample-barcoded 5' primer and J-beta primers. TCRdb redid the calling of the 5' RACE reads with MiXCR, one entry per CDR3 protein. In the table there are about 1.5 million distinct CDR3 sequences, approximately 43% of which are singletons. What was sequenced was blood. These receptors originate from a woman younger than 35 in good health.

The gene calls are TRBV20-1 and TRBJ2-1; D remains ambiguous. V lost 0 bases and J lost 2, with 11 bases in between. The CDR3 has 15 amino acids. CDR1 is DFQATT, CDR2 SNEGSKA, per germline (reference sequence). This CDR3 reads CSARDVSDAYNEQFF. The CDR3 region has the DNA TGCAGTGCTAGAGATGTATCGGACGCCTACAATGAGCAGTTCTTC.

This clonotype was found a few times. The V and J genes are TRBV6-6 and TRBJ1-1, with unresolved D. This CDR3 comprises 12 residues. CDR1 is MNHNY, CDR2 SVGAGI, per germline (reference sequence). V was pared by 6 bases and J by 11 bases, with 16 bases between. This CDR3 is CASSVDGEGAFF. CDR3 DNA sequence: TGTGCCAGCAGCGTGGACGGGGAGGGTGCTTTCTTT.

This clonotype was detected a few times. The CDR3 loop is CASSHFSAADTEAFF. The CDR3 DNA follows: TGCGCCAGCAGCCATTTCTCGGCTGCTGACACTGAAGCTTTCTTT. J is TRBJ1-1 and V is TRBV4-1, with unresolved D. Germline V gene lookup returns CDR1 MGHRA and CDR2 YSYEKL. The V and J ends lost 3 bases and 3 bases respectively, with 14 bases between them. CDR3 size: 15 residues.

The J gene is TRBJ2-7, the V gene TRBV4-3; 8 bases align to TRBD2. The junction had 11 bases not matched to a gene; V was cut back by 0 bases and J by 7 bases. Germline-derived CDR1 and CDR2 are LGHNA and YSLEER. The CDR3 contains 16 residues. CDR3 sequence: CASSQDSGGPPGEQYF. The CDR3 DNA reads TGCGCCAGCAGCCAAGATTCGGGGGGGCCTCCCGGGGAGCAGTACTTC.

The V call is TRBV7-2, the J call TRBJ2-5, with 12 bases identical to TRBD1. The CDR3 loop spans 15 amino acids. Germline loops: CDR1 SGHTA, CDR2 FQGNSA. Trimming cost V 3 bases and J 4 bases; bases outside gene matches: 3. DNA for the CDR3: TGTGCCAGCAGCTTTGGGGACAGGGGGCTAGAGACCCAGTACTTC. Translation gives CASSFGDRGLETQYF.

This clonotype was picked up a small number of times. The gene calls are TRBV29-1 and TRBJ1-2; D is unresolved. The CDR3 contains 13 residues. V lost 4 bases and J 3 bases, leaving 12 bases between the germline ends. Germline CDR1 reads SQVTM; CDR2 reads ANQGSEA. The CDR3 DNA follows: TGCAGCGTTGGTCAGGCAGGAGACTATGGCTACACCTTC. Protein sequence: CSVGQAGDYGYTF.

V is TRBV3-1 and J is TRBJ1-2; TRBD1 might be the D (5 bases). Per the germline V gene, CDR1 is LGHDT and CDR2 is YNNKEL (reference sequence). V was clipped by 1 base and J by 7 bases, with 10 bases between them. The CDR3 covers 13 residues. The CDR3 region has the DNA TGTGCCAGCAGCCAAGTAGGGGTCGTTGGCTACACCTTC. It yields the protein CASSQVGVVGYTF.

CDR3 amino acids: CASSAREGRVETQYF. In nucleotides, the CDR3 is TGTGCCAGCAGCGCCCGCGAGGGGCGCGTAGAGACCCAGTACTTC. V and J are TRBV11-3 and TRBJ2-5; D possibly matches TRBD1 or TRBD2 (5 bases each). Germline CDR1 is SGHNT and CDR2 is YENEEA. CDR3 length: 15 residues. V lost 5 bases and J 4 bases, leaving 17 bases between the germline ends.

The chain carries TRBV9 and TRBJ2-1, with D hard to call. The CDR3 extends over 13 amino acids. V dropped 3 bases and J dropped 6 bases, with 10 bases sitting between them. Germline CDR1 and CDR2: SGDLS and YYNGEE. The CDR3 reads CASSGEDGNEQFF. The CDR3, as DNA: TGTGCCAGCAGCGGAGAAGACGGCAATGAGCAGTTCTTC.